What follows describes a single T cell receptor beta chain. Antigen unknown. Assaying covered about 10^5 TCR templates per sample. TCRdb keeps only in-frame clones here, not all; method: immunoSEQ multiplex PCR. The top ten hold roughly 1.7% of the sample, which has 95,000 to 130,000 clones, around 94% seen once. This sample is part of a study of siplizumab effects on memory and regulatory T cells. Study-level results: Greater diversity than memory cells seemed evident in naive T cells, which also appeared to be major alloresponse contributors. Roughly 80-96% of proliferating CD4+ or CD8+ clones defied assignment to a naive or memory phenotype.

There are 11 residues in the CDR3. The V and J ends lost 4 bases and 6 bases respectively, with 10 bases between them. Per the germline V gene, CDR1 is SQVTM and CDR2 is ANQGSEA. V usage is TRBV29-1 and J usage is TRBJ2-7; no clear D gene. The clonotype was recovered from a human donor in good health. Source material: non-Treg CD4+ T cells sorted from blood. CDR3 protein: CSVGQASEQYF. For the CDR3, the DNA is TGCAGCGTTGGTCAGGCCAGCGAGCAGTACTTC.